Presented here are 12 T cell receptor beta chains from one specimen sequenced in a study of T cell responses to AZD1222 COVID-19 vaccine. Measured with immunoSEQ multiplex PCR; TCRdb has only the in-frame clones, and not every one. Here the sample spans approximately 140,000 clones, 90% being singletons. The source material was peripheral blood, sampled on day 0 of AZD1222 vaccination. These receptors were taken from an adult in good health.

The gene calls are TRBV6-5 and TRBJ1-1, with 10 bases lining up with TRBD1. Germline V gene lookup returns CDR1 MNHEY and CDR2 SVGAGI. J gave up 0 bases and V 11 bases, and 3 bases lay outside the gene matches. The CDR3 length is 13 residues. CDR3 loop: CASDRGLNTEAFF. Written as DNA, the CDR3 is TGTGCCTCCGACAGGGGGCTGAACACTGAAGCTTTCTTT.

This clone was detected only a few times. V and J are TRBV5-1 and TRBJ2-1; D gene unclear. The length of the CDR3 is 12 residues. Germline assignment: CDR1 SGHRS and CDR2 YFSETQ. Trimming cost V 1 base and J 3 bases, with 2 bases left between them. CDR3: CASSLYYNEQFF. The DNA for the CDR3 is TGCGCCAGCAGCTTGTACTACAATGAGCAGTTCTTC. Based on the CDR3 plus reference TRBV5-1 and TRBJ2-1, the full variable domain is KAGVTQTPRYLIKTRGQQVTLSCSPISGHRSVSWYQQTPGQGLQFLFEYFSETQRNKGNFPGRFSGRQFSNSRSEMNVSTLELGDSALYLCASSLYYNEQFFGPGTRLTVL.

J is TRBJ2-7 and V is TRBV14, with D tentatively TRBD1 (8 bases). V was clipped by 1 base and J by 0 bases, with 16 bases between them. This CDR3 contains 17 residues. From germline, CDR1 is SGHDN and CDR2 FVKESK. The CDR3 reads CASSQGPTGGVSYEQYF. CDR3 sequence (DNA): TGTGCCAGCAGCCAAGGCCCTACAGGGGGGGTCTCCTACGAGCAGTACTTC.

This clone was detected once. The CDR3 region has the DNA TGTGCCAGTAGTTCAGGGAGGGATAATGAGCAGTTCTTC. It encodes CASSSGRDNEQFF. The chain is built from TRBV19 and TRBJ2-1; TRBD2 matches 7 bases. This CDR3 contains 13 residues. Per germline, CDR1 LNHDA and CDR2 SQIVND (reference sequence). V dropped 5 bases and J dropped 7; count of bases not matched to a gene: 5.

The chain links TRBV7-8 to TRBJ2-1; TRBD2 agrees at 10 bases. Germline V gene lookup returns CDR1 SGHVS and CDR2 FQNEAQ. The CDR3 is 15 amino acids. V lost 5 bases to trimming and J lost 7 bases; unmatched junction nucleotides: 8. Here the CDR3 reads CASSLLLAGENEQFF. CDR3 DNA sequence: TGTGCCAGCAGCCTCCTCCTAGCGGGAGAAAATGAGCAGTTCTTC.

This clone showed up just once. The V and J genes are TRBV19 and TRBJ1-6; 11 bases match TRBD1. After removal of 5 bases from V and 8 bases from J, the junction contained 2 bases not matched to a gene. CDR1 is LNHDA, CDR2 SQIVND, per germline (reference sequence). The CDR3 runs 14 residues. The CDR3, as DNA: TGTGCCAGTAGTCCGGGACAGGGGGATTCACCCCTCCACTTT. This translates into CASSPGQGDSPLHF.

This chain joins TRBV6-5 and TRBJ1-5, with a tentative D call TRBD1 (5 bases). CDR3 length: 14 amino acids. V was cut by 4 bases and J by 4 bases, with 11 bases left in between. Germline V gene data show CDR1 as MNHEY and CDR2 as SVGAGI. The CDR3 DNA reads as TGTGCCAGCAGTTCCGGGACGCTTAATCAGCCCCAGCATTTT. It encodes CASSSGTLNQPQHF.

Note on this clone: This sample also contains other DNA sequences that code for the same CDR3. The genes are TRBV4-1 and TRBJ1-1; no reliable D call. CDR1 and CDR2 from the germline V gene are MGHRA and YSYEKL. Trimming took 0 bases from V and 4 from J, leaving 6 bases between them. This CDR3 has 13 amino acids. DNA for the CDR3: TGCGCCAGCAGCCAAGACGGAGGCACTGAAGCTTTCTTT. Its translation: CASSQDGGTEAFF.

V is TRBV29-1 and J is TRBJ1-4, with TRBD1 matching 8 bases. Germline V gene sequence: CDR1 SQVTM, CDR2 ANQGSEA. The CDR3 is 16 residues long. V was clipped by 0 bases and J by 11 bases; unmatched bases: 14. CDR3 region: CSVEDKAGTGPGKLFF. CDR3 DNA sequence: TGCAGCGTTGAAGACAAAGCCGGGACAGGCCCGGGGAAACTGTTTTTT.

The chain couples TRBV27 to TRBJ2-7, with no clear D. Germline CDR1 is MNHEY and CDR2 is SMNVEV (reference sequence). The V end lost 4 bases, the J end lost 3 bases, and 4 bases lay between the germline ends. This CDR3 is built from 11 residues. This CDR3 is CASSWGYEQYF. Here the CDR3 DNA reads TGTGCCAGCAGTTGGGGCTACGAGCAGTACTTC.

The chain combines TRBV18 with TRBJ2-5; 11 nucleotides agree with TRBD2. The CDR3 spans 17 residues. Germline assignment: CDR1 KGHSH and CDR2 LQKENI. Losses at the gene ends were 5 bases for V and 4 bases for J; bases not matched to a gene: 12. The CDR3 nucleotides are TGTGCCAGCTCAACTATCGAGCCTAGCGGGGGGCTAGAGACCCAGTACTTC. Protein product: CASSTIEPSGGLETQYF.

The V and J genes are TRBV7-4 and TRBJ1-6; D might be TRBD1 (5 bases). V lost 7 bases, J lost 14 bases, and 27 bases lay in between. There are 16 residues in the CDR3. Germline CDR1 is SGHVT and CDR2 is SQSDAQ. CDR3 sequence (DNA): TGTGCCAGCAACCGGGGACGATTATATCCCCTGATCACCCTCCACTTT. As protein: CASNRGRLYPLITLHF.